These 15 T cell receptor beta chains were sequenced from one sample in a study of OX40 agonist ivuxolimab in advanced cancers. The receptor library was made with the immunoSEQ multiplex PCR assay. TCRdb carries this immuneACCESS record with in-frame sequences only. Its versions omit some clonotypes, under half of them owing to an unresolved V gene in the studies checked, with the rest unexplained. The sample table shows approximately 61,000 clones, and roughly 80% are seen once. Together, the top ten hold 1.9% of the sample. Sequencing was performed on CD4+ or CD8+ T cells sorted from blood, taken in a trial of the OX40 agonist ivuxolimab. The receptors originated from an adult with an advanced solid tumor such as melanoma, head and neck, liver or kidney cancer.

The V and J genes are TRBV19 and TRBJ2-1; D is perhaps TRBD1 (5 bases). Germline CDR1 LNHDA, CDR2 SQIVND (reference sequence). CDR3 length: 15 residues. Deletions cut 4 bases from V and 1 base from J, with 11 bases between. CDR3 coding DNA: TGTGCCAGTAGTAACCCAGGGCTTTCCTACAATGAGCAGTTCTTC. Its protein product is CASSNPGLSYNEQFF.

This clone was picked up a small number of times. This rearrangement joins TRBV5-4 to TRBJ1-1; the match to TRBD1 covers 9 bases. V was pared by 2 bases and J by 8 bases, with 4 bases of the junction left unmatched. Germline loops: CDR1 SGHNT, CDR2 YYREEE (reference sequence). The CDR3 sequence is 13 residues long. The CDR3 DNA reads as TGTGCCAGCAGCTTCAGGACAGGGGAGGAAGCTTTCTTT. Amino acids: CASSFRTGEEAFF.

This clone came up a few times. CDR3 nucleotide sequence: TGTGCCAGCTCAGGACAGGGGGCCCAACCCATCTCCTACGAGCAGTACTTC. Translating it yields CASSGQGAQPISYEQYF. The chain combines TRBV18 with TRBJ2-7; 11 bases agree with TRBD1. V dropped 5 bases and J dropped 0; count of bases not matched to a gene: 9. Germline V gene sequence: CDR1 KGHSH, CDR2 LQKENI. The CDR3 consists of 17 residues.

This clone was found a few times. The genes are TRBV11-3 and TRBJ2-1, with D tentatively TRBD1 (8 bases). Trimming left V 0 bases short and J 9 bases short, with 18 bases between. The CDR3 loop spans 16 amino acids. Germline-derived CDR1 and CDR2 are SGHNT and YENEEA. The CDR3 here is CASSLDLGAGQVEQFF. Here the CDR3 DNA reads TGTGCCAGCAGCTTAGATCTTGGAGCGGGACAGGTTGAGCAGTTCTTC.

The V gene is TRBV7-3, the J gene TRBJ2-1, with 8 bases matching TRBD2. CDR1 is SGHTA and CDR2 is FQGTGA in the germline V gene. V shed 1 base, J shed 10 bases, and the junction held 3 bases outside the gene matches. The CDR3 totals 13 residues. The CDR3 loop is CASSLSQRGEQFF. CDR3 bases: TGTGCCAGCAGCTTAAGCCAGCGGGGGGAGCAGTTCTTC.

J is TRBJ1-1 and V is TRBV21-1; no DNA check was done on the table's D call, TRBD1. TRBV21-1 is designated a pseudogene. CDR3 length: 18 residues. This CDR3 is CASSLPGQGEIMNTEAFF. The CDR3 nucleotides read TGTGCCAGCAGCCTACCGGGACAGGGTGAAATCATGAACACTGAAGCTTTCTTT.

The gene calls are TRBV5-1 and TRBJ2-7, with D perhaps TRBD2 (7 bases). V was cut by 4 bases and J by 5 bases, with 22 bases left in between. The CDR3 covers 16 residues. CDR1 and CDR2 (germline): SGHRS, YFSETQ. CDR3: CASSPDGGRNNHEQYV. CDR3 nucleotides: TGCGCCAGCAGCCCTGACGGGGGGCGCAATAACCACGAGCAGTACGTC.

In DNA form, the CDR3 reads TGTGCCAGCAACGGTAGAGGCTATGGCTACACCTTC. Protein product: CASNGRGYGYTF. The rearrangement links TRBV27 to TRBJ1-2; D unresolved. Per the germline V gene, CDR1 is MNHEY and CDR2 is SMNVEV (reference sequence). The CDR3 has 12 residues. The V end lost 7 bases, the J end lost 4 bases, and 10 bases lay between the germline ends.

J is TRBJ2-1 and V is TRBV9; D tentatively fits TRBD1 or TRBD2 (5 bases each). Trimming took off 4 bases at V and 6 bases at J, with 17 bases between the two ends. Germline V lookup: CDR1 SGDLS, CDR2 YYNGEE. The CDR3 consists of 15 residues. CDR3 region: CASSSRVGELNEQFF. The CDR3 nucleotides are TGTGCCAGCAGCTCCCGGGTGGGGGAACTCAATGAGCAGTTCTTC.

This chain uses TRBV7-9 with TRBJ2-7; 7 bases line up with TRBD2. Germline CDR1 reads SEHNR; CDR2 reads FQNEAQ (reference sequence). This CDR3 comprises 13 residues. The V and J ends lost 3 bases and 6 bases, in that order; junction bases with no gene match: 5. Written as DNA, the CDR3 is TGTGCCAGCAGCTTGGGCGGGAGTGGCGAGCAGTACGTC. Translated, it gives CASSLGGSGEQYV.

The rearrangement joins TRBV7-2 to TRBJ1-4; D might be TRBD1 (5 bases). The V gene's germline CDR1 is SGHTA and CDR2 FQGNSA. V was clipped by 2 bases and J by 5 bases, with 9 bases between them. The CDR3 is 14 amino acids. The DNA of the CDR3 is TGTGCCAGCAGCTTAAAGGGGCGGAATGAAAAACTGTTTTTT. Its translation is CASSLKGRNEKLFF. The full variable domain, its missing parts supplied by reference TRBV7-2 and TRBJ1-4, is GAGVSQSPSNKVTEKGKDVELRCDPISGHTALYWYRQSLGQGLEFLIYFQGNSAPDKSGLPSDRFSAERTGGSVSTLTIQRTQQEDSAVYLCASSLKGRNEKLFFGSGTQLSVL.

The rearrangement links TRBV25-1 to TRBJ2-1; weak D call: TRBD2 (5 bases). CDR3 size: 14 residues. Trimming shortened V by 4 bases and J by 3 bases, and 10 bases separated the two germline ends. The germline V gene encodes CDR1 MGHDK and CDR2 SYGVNS. The CDR3 reads CASSVSGVYNEQFF. Here the CDR3 DNA reads TGTGCCAGCAGTGTTTCCGGGGTCTACAATGAGCAGTTCTTC.

The rearrangement uses TRBV19 and TRBJ1-1, with 7 nucleotides matching TRBD1. Germline CDR1 is LNHDA and CDR2 is SQIVND (reference sequence). V lost 3 bases to trimming and J lost 7 bases; unmatched junction nucleotides: 5. The CDR3 loop spans 13 amino acids. For the CDR3, the DNA is TGTGCCAGTAGTATCAACAGGGGACGTGAAGCTTTCTTT. Its protein is CASSINRGREAFF.

A few counts support this clone. The chain joins TRBV5-6 to TRBJ1-2; D is ambiguous. This CDR3 comprises 12 residues. The V and J ends lost 3 bases and 4 bases respectively, with 7 bases between them. Germline V gene data show CDR1 as SGHDT and CDR2 as YYEEEE. The CDR3 here is CASSYEGYGYTF. The DNA of the CDR3 is TGTGCCAGCAGCTATGAGGGCTATGGCTACACCTTC.

This rearrangement joins TRBV7-8 to TRBJ2-5; tentatively, D is TRBD1 (5 bases). CDR3 length: 13 residues. V dropped 2 bases and J dropped 8 bases, with 12 bases sitting between them. Germline CDR1 is SGHVS and CDR2 is FQNEAQ. CDR3 sequence: CASSLTSTGTQYF. DNA for the CDR3: TGTGCCAGCAGCTTAACCTCTACAGGAACCCAGTACTTC. Filled out from reference TRBV7-8 and TRBJ2-5, the complete variable domain reads GAGVSQSPRYKVAKRGQDVALRCDPISGHVSLFWYQQALGQGPEFLTYFQNEAQLDKSGLPSDRFFAERPEGSVSTLKIQRTQQEDSAVYLCASSLTSTGTQYFGPGTRLLVL.